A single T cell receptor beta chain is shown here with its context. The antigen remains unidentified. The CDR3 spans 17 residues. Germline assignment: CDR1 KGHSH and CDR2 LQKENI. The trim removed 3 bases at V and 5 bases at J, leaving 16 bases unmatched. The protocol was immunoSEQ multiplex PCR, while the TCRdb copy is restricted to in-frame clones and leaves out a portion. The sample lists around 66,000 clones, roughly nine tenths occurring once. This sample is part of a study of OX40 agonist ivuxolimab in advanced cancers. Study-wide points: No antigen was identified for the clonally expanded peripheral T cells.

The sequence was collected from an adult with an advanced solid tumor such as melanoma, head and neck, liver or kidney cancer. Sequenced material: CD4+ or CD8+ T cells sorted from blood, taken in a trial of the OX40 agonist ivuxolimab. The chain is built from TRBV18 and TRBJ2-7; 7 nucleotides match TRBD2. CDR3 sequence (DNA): TGTGCCAGCTCACCTAGGGTCATCGCGGGGGAGCGCGACGAGCAGTACTTC. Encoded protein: CASSPRVIAGERDEQYF. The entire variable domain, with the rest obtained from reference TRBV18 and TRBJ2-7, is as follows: NAGVMQNPRHLVRRRGQEARLRCSPMKGHSHVYWYRQLPEEGLKFMVYLQKENIIDESGMPKERFSAEFPKEGPSILRIQQVVRGDSAAYFCASSPRVIAGERDEQYFGPGTRLTVT.